The 28 T cell receptor beta chains presented below share a single source sample, sequenced in a study of Ad26.COV2.S vaccination and SARS-CoV-2 variants. Some clones are missing from TCRdb's copy, which holds only in-frame ones; the method was immunoSEQ multiplex PCR. The sample carries about 350,000 clones, around 92% recorded once. Specimen: peripheral blood, collected after recovery from COVID-19. These TCRs come from a human donor who had recovered from COVID-19.

This clone was observed a single time. The rearrangement uses TRBV15 and TRBJ1-2; the match to TRBD1 covers 7 bases. Germline trimming cut 6 bases from V and 7 bases from J; bases unmatched to any gene: 11. The CDR3 is made up of 14 amino acids. CDR1 LNHNV and CDR2 YYDKDF come from the germline V gene (reference sequence). CDR3 sequence: CATRQGEGARGYTF. DNA of the CDR3: TGTGCCACCAGGCAAGGGGAGGGGGCTCGTGGCTACACCTTC.

This clone came up once. This chain links TRBV19 with TRBJ2-5, with 8 bases lining up with TRBD1. The CDR3 totals 15 residues. The V gene end was trimmed by 3 bases and the J gene end by 4 bases; junction bases not matched to a gene: 7. Germline V lookup: CDR1 LNHDA, CDR2 SQIVND (reference sequence). For the CDR3, the DNA is TGTGCCAGTAGTATTACCAGGGGGCCCCGAGAGACCCAGTACTTC. It is translated as CASSITRGPRETQYF. Complete variable domain (other parts from reference TRBV19 and TRBJ2-5): DGGITQSPKYLFRKEGQNVTLSCEQNLNHDAMYWYRQDPGQGLRLIYYSQIVNDFQKGDIAEGYSVSREKKESFPLTVTSAQKNPTAFYLCASSITRGPRETQYFGPGTRLLVL.

J is TRBJ2-2 and V is TRBV13, with TRBD2 identical over 7 bases. V shed 5 bases and J 6 bases; nucleotides not matched to a gene: 3. Germline V lookup: CDR1 PRHDT, CDR2 FYEKMQ (reference sequence). The CDR3 covers 13 residues. The CDR3: CASSQGLAGELFF. The CDR3 region has the DNA TGTGCCAGCAGCCAAGGACTAGCCGGGGAGCTGTTTTTT.

J is TRBJ2-1 and V is TRBV19; unclear D gene. This CDR3 is 14 amino acids long. CDR1 is LNHDA and CDR2 is SQIVND in the germline V gene (reference sequence). With 5 bases removed from V and 4 bases from J, the gap between germline ends came to 12 bases. The DNA of the CDR3 is TGTGCCAGTAGTCCTCCTCGACGATACAATGAGCAGTTCTTC. It encodes CASSPPRRYNEQFF.

The chain combines TRBV18 with TRBJ1-4; D unresolved. The germline gives CDR1 KGHSH, CDR2 LQKENI. The CDR3 extends over 16 amino acids. V gave up 3 bases and J gave up 5 bases, with 16 bases separating them. The CDR3 protein is CASSPNYGNLNEKLFF. The CDR3 region has the DNA TGTGCCAGCTCACCGAACTACGGGAACCTCAATGAAAAACTGTTTTTT.

The CDR3 loop is CASSRTGLAGTTDTQYF. The CDR3 bases are TGTGCCAGCAGCCGAACGGGGCTAGCGGGGACCACAGATACGCAGTATTTT. The chain links TRBV9 to TRBJ2-3; TRBD2 matches at 9 bases. Trimming took 4 bases from V and 2 from J; bases not matched to a gene: 11. Germline V lookup: CDR1 SGDLS, CDR2 YYNGEE. This CDR3 is built from 17 residues.

The chain combines TRBV5-1 with TRBJ1-2, with D possibly being TRBD1 (6 bases). The CDR3 is made up of 13 amino acids. Germline V gene sequence: CDR1 SGHRS, CDR2 YFSETQ. Trimming took 5 bases from V and 7 from J, leaving 15 bases between them. CDR3 coding DNA: TGCGCCAGCAGACCAGGGGAAGCGCGTGGCTACACCTTC. Its translation: CASRPGEARGYTF.

The chain joins TRBV14 to TRBJ2-4; D remains unclear. V lost 0 bases, J lost 6 bases, and 3 bases lay in between. The CDR3 extends over 12 amino acids. Germline V gives CDR1 SGHDN, CDR2 FVKESK. The CDR3 DNA reads TGTGCCAGCAGCCAAGATTCAAACATTCAGTACTTC. Protein product: CASSQDSNIQYF.

The V and J genes are TRBV11-2 and TRBJ2-1, with D uncertain. V gave up 3 bases and J gave up 0 bases, with 12 bases separating them. Germline CDR1 is SGHAT and CDR2 is FQNNGV. The CDR3 spans 16 residues. CDR3: CASSFGRSGSYNEQFF. DNA of the CDR3: TGTGCCAGCAGCTTTGGTAGGTCGGGCTCCTACAATGAGCAGTTCTTC.

The chain has TRBV5-1 and TRBJ2-3, with D possibly being TRBD2 (7 bases). The CDR3 is made up of 16 amino acids. CDR1 SGHRS and CDR2 YFSETQ come from the germline V gene. V lost 5 bases and J lost 2, with 18 bases in between. The DNA for the CDR3 is TGCGCCAGCAGAACAGATGGGGGGGGGCCCACAGATACGCAGTATTTT. Amino acid sequence: CASRTDGGGPTDTQYF.

The chain combines TRBV9 with TRBJ1-6, with TRBD1 as a possible D gene (5 bases). V lost 0 bases to trimming and J lost 11 bases, with 18 bases between them. There are 16 residues in the CDR3. Germline lookup yields CDR1 SGDLS and CDR2 YYNGEE. CDR3 in DNA: TGTGCCAGCAGCGTAGCTCCAACAGGCATGGGCGCACCCCTCCACTTT. Protein product: CASSVAPTGMGAPLHF.

The rearrangement uses TRBV9 and TRBJ1-4, with D tentatively TRBD1 (5 bases). The CDR3 is 11 amino acids. The V gene lost 7 bases and the J gene lost 8 bases, with 9 bases spanning the gap. The germline gives CDR1 SGDLS, CDR2 YYNGEE. The CDR3 is CASGRGEKLFF. CDR3 coding DNA: TGTGCCAGCGGTAGGGGAGAAAAACTGTTTTTT.

The V gene is TRBV6-5, the J gene TRBJ1-2; D is undetermined. Per germline, CDR1 MNHEY and CDR2 SVGAGI. Trimming removed 0 bases from V and 6 bases from J, with 17 bases in between. The CDR3 consists of 16 residues. In DNA form, the CDR3 reads TGTGCCAGCAGTTACTCGAGTAACAGCCTTTTACATGGCTACACCTTC. This sequence encodes CASSYSSNSLLHGYTF.

V is TRBV3-1 (or the pseudogene TRBV3-2) and J is TRBJ2-1; 13 bases are a match to TRBD2. The CDR3 covers 15 residues. The trim removed 5 bases at V and 8 bases at J, leaving 6 bases unmatched. CDR1 and CDR2 from the germline V gene are LGHDT and YNNKEL (reference sequence). The CDR3 DNA follows: TGTGCCAGCAGCACACTAGCGGGGGGGCCTTATGAGCAGTTCTTC. Amino acids: CASSTLAGGPYEQFF.

This sequence joins TRBV4-3 and TRBJ2-7; unclear D gene. CDR3 length equals 15 residues. Trimming stripped 1 base from V and 2 bases from J, with 12 bases between. Per the germline V gene, CDR1 is LGHNA and CDR2 is YSLEER. CDR3 nucleotide sequence: TGCGCCAGCAGCCAAGGGAGCCGTGCCACCTACGAGCAGTACTTC. Translated, it gives CASSQGSRATYEQYF.

The chain recombines TRBV10-3 with TRBJ1-1; D may be TRBD1 (6 bases). The CDR3 contains 13 residues. Germline CDR1 ENHRY, CDR2 SYGVKD. V shed 6 bases and J shed 4 bases, with 12 bases lying between them. In DNA, the CDR3 is TGTGCCATCAGAGTCGGACAGCGCACTGAAGCTTTCTTT. Translation gives CAIRVGQRTEAFF.

V usage is TRBV2 and J usage is TRBJ1-1; D is unclear. Trimming left V 7 bases short and J 1 base short, with 7 bases between. Looked up from germline, CDR1 is SNHLY and CDR2 is FYNNEI. This CDR3 has 12 amino acids. The CDR3 spells CASNAKNTEAFF. The CDR3 DNA is TGTGCCAGCAACGCAAAGAACACTGAAGCTTTCTTT.

This rearrangement joins TRBV6-5 to TRBJ2-1; D unresolved. Trimming took off 2 bases at V and 0 bases at J, with 8 bases between the two ends. The germline V gene encodes CDR1 MNHEY and CDR2 SVGAGI. The CDR3 is 15 residues long. CDR3 sequence reads: CASSYGSSSYNEQFF. Here the CDR3 DNA reads TGTGCCAGCAGTTACGGTTCGAGCTCCTACAATGAGCAGTTCTTC.

This chain connects TRBV24-1 to TRBJ2-5, with D uncertain. V was cut by 2 bases and J by 8 bases, with 11 bases left in between. CDR1 KGHDR and CDR2 SFDVKD come from the germline V gene. The CDR3 length is 13 residues. CDR3 coding DNA: TGTGCCACCAGTGATTCCCCATCCGAAACCCAGTACTTC. Protein product: CATSDSPSETQYF.

The DNA of the CDR3 is TGTGCCAGCAGCTTTTGGGGCGGGAGCACAGATACGCAGTATTTT. Its protein product is CASSFWGGSTDTQYF. The gene calls are TRBV5-4 and TRBJ2-3; the D gene could be TRBD1 or TRBD2 (5 bases each). This CDR3 spans 15 amino acids. V lost 2 bases and J 0 bases, leaving 10 bases between the germline ends. Germline CDR1 SGHNT, CDR2 YYREEE (reference sequence). The whole variable domain, remainder taken from reference TRBV5-4 and TRBJ2-3, is ETGVTQSPTHLIKTRGQQVTLRCSSQSGHNTVSWYQQALGQGPQFIFQYYREEENGRGNFPPRFSGLQFPNYSSELNVNALELDDSALYLCASSFWGGSTDTQYFGPGTRLTVL.

The genes are TRBV5-1 and TRBJ2-7; possible D gene TRBD2, 5 bases. Trimming shortened V by 3 bases and J by 0 bases, and 13 bases separated the two germline ends. From germline, CDR1 is SGHRS and CDR2 YFSETQ. This CDR3 contains 15 residues. CDR3 DNA: TGCGCCAGCAGCTCACTTAGAGGGAGCTCCTACGAGCAGTACTTC. It translates to CASSSLRGSSYEQYF.

The chain's CDR3 is CASSQVAAGGGYVGTQYF. In DNA, the CDR3 is TGCGCCAGCAGCCAAGTTGCTGCGGGGGGGGGCTATGTTGGGACCCAGTACTTC. V gene TRBV4-1 combines with J gene TRBJ2-5; 9 nucleotides line up with TRBD2. CDR3 length: 18 amino acids. V shed 1 base, J shed 7 bases, and the junction held 16 bases outside the gene matches. The germline gives CDR1 MGHRA, CDR2 YSYEKL.

This clone was detected only once. The chain recombines TRBV27 with TRBJ1-1; D ambiguous. Per germline, CDR1 MNHEY and CDR2 SMNVEV (reference sequence). CDR3 length: 13 residues. The germline V and J ends were trimmed by 6 bases and 1 base, with 9 bases remaining between them. CDR3 loop: CASSQRSNTEAFF. The DNA for the CDR3 is TGTGCCAGCAGCCAAAGGTCGAACACTGAAGCTTTCTTT.

The V gene is TRBV5-1, the J gene TRBJ2-5; no definite D call. Per germline, CDR1 SGHRS and CDR2 YFSETQ. V shed 1 base and J shed 2 bases, with 12 bases lying between them. This CDR3 region has 15 residues. CDR3 nucleotides: TGCGCCAGCAGCTTGTTCTCGGCAGATCAAGAGACCCAGTACTTC. Encoded protein: CASSLFSADQETQYF.

This sequence joins TRBV16 and TRBJ1-2; D gene uncertain. The V gene's germline CDR1 is KGHSY and CDR2 FQNENV. The CDR3 contains 11 residues. Trimming cost V 3 bases and J 5 bases, with 4 bases left between them. The DNA of the CDR3 is TGTGCCAGCAGCCAGATGTATGGCTACACCTTC. Amino acid sequence: CASSQMYGYTF.

V gene TRBV20-1 combines with J gene TRBJ2-5, with D unclear. The V end was cut by 3 bases, the J end by 5 bases, with 13 bases between. Germline lookup yields CDR1 DFQATT and CDR2 SNEGSKA (reference sequence). The CDR3 sequence is 13 residues long. The CDR3 reads CSASSSASETQYF. For the CDR3, the DNA is TGCAGTGCTAGTTCTTCAGCCTCGGAGACCCAGTACTTC.

The J gene is TRBJ1-2, the V gene TRBV6-5; 7 nucleotides align to TRBD1. The CDR3 covers 15 residues. In germline, CDR1 is MNHEY, CDR2 SVGAGI. V was pared by 6 bases and J by 6 bases, with 13 bases of the junction left unmatched. Written as DNA, the CDR3 is TGTGCCAGCAGGAACTCCCTCCGGGACAGAAATGGCTACACCTTC. It encodes CASRNSLRDRNGYTF.

The chain links TRBV9 to TRBJ2-1, with 7 positions matching TRBD1. The ends lost 0 bases at V and 10 bases at J; junction bases unmatched: 10. There are 15 residues in the CDR3. CDR1 and CDR2 from the germline V gene are SGDLS and YYNGEE. The CDR3 nucleotides are TGTGCCAGCAGCGTAGGAGGGGGACAGCCCCAAGAGCAGTTCTTC. This encodes CASSVGGGQPQEQFF. Full variable domain (rest looked up from reference TRBV9 and TRBJ2-1): DSGVTQTPKHLITATGQRVTLRCSPRSGDLSVYWYQQSLDQGLQFLIQYYNGEERAKGNILERFSAQQFPDLHSELNLSSLELGDSALYFCASSVGGGQPQEQFFGPGTRLTVL.